One sample yielded the 20 T cell receptor beta chains listed below, sequenced in a study of a mutant IDH1 vaccine in newly diagnosed glioma. What these receptors recognize is not known. Sequencing used immunoSEQ multiplex PCR; TCRdb keeps in-frame clones, though not all of them. This sample has under 150,000 clones, with about nine tenths found just once. Noted time point: week 11, during vaccination. Vaccine doses each comprised 300 ug of mutant IDH1 20-mer peptide, with topical imiquimod. Sequencing used PBMCs, obtained from a glioma patient whose treatment included an IDH1 peptide vaccine. These receptors were obtained from a woman between 45 and 65 years old with glioma.

This chain connects TRBV7-8 to TRBJ2-2, with TRBD1 matching 8 bases. Germline CDR1 SGHVS, CDR2 FQNEAQ. J lost 3 bases, V lost 5 bases, and 11 bases had no gene match. This CDR3 region has 17 residues. As DNA, the CDR3 is TGTGCCAGCAGCCGGGTCCTAAGACAGGGGCACACCGGGGAGCTGTTTTTT. Translated, it gives CASSRVLRQGHTGELFF.

V usage is TRBV25-1 and J usage is TRBJ1-2; TRBD1 aligns across 11 bases. Trimming at V came to 1 base and at J to 6 bases, leaving 7 bases not matched to a gene. Per the germline V gene, CDR1 is MGHDK and CDR2 is SYGVNS. The CDR3 runs 16 residues. In nucleotides, the CDR3 is TGTGCCAGCAGTGAATTAGGGACAGGGGGATTGGATGGCTACACCTTC. This encodes CASSELGTGGLDGYTF.

This sequence joins TRBV28 and TRBJ2-5; 9 bases align to TRBD1. This CDR3 spans 16 amino acids. Germline trimming cut 6 bases from V and 5 bases from J; bases unmatched to any gene: 13. CDR1 is MDHEN, CDR2 SYDVKM, per germline. The DNA for the CDR3 is TGTGCCAGCAGACCCAACCCGGGACAGGGAGGGGAGACCCAGTACTTC. Translating gives CASRPNPGQGGETQYF.

This chain joins TRBV19 and TRBJ2-7; D may correspond to TRBD1 or TRBD2 (5 bases each). The V and J ends lost 5 bases and 6 bases respectively, with 35 bases between them. This CDR3 has 20 amino acids. CDR1 is LNHDA, CDR2 SQIVND, per germline (reference sequence). The chain's CDR3 is CASSAKLSGTYWGPDAEQYF. As DNA, the CDR3 is TGTGCCAGTAGTGCGAAACTCTCGGGGACCTATTGGGGCCCCGACGCCGAGCAGTACTTC.

V is TRBV9 and J is TRBJ1-6; D is unresolved. The ends were cut back, 3 bases at V and 7 bases at J, with 20 bases in the middle. CDR3 length equals 17 residues. CDR1 and CDR2 from the germline V gene are SGDLS and YYNGEE. The DNA for the CDR3 is TGTGCCAGCAGCGCCCACTCATACAGCGTTACCAATTCACCCCTCCACTTT. It specifies CASSAHSYSVTNSPLHF.

V is TRBV19 and J is TRBJ1-5; no firm D call. V gave up 11 bases and J gave up 3 bases, with 11 bases separating them. This CDR3 region has 12 residues. The V gene's germline CDR1 is LNHDA and CDR2 SQIVND (reference sequence). The CDR3 here is CAAGGFNQPQHF. The CDR3 coding sequence is TGTGCCGCAGGAGGGTTCAATCAGCCCCAGCATTTT.

The chain employs TRBV27 and TRBJ2-7, with a possible D match to TRBD1 (6 bases). Germline lookup yields CDR1 MNHEY and CDR2 SMNVEV (reference sequence). Trimming cost V 3 bases and J 3 bases, with 9 bases left between them. The CDR3 is 13 amino acids. In DNA, the CDR3 is TGTGCCAGCAGTTTCGGGGACATCTACGAGCAGTACTTC. Translation: CASSFGDIYEQYF.

The J gene is TRBJ2-6, the V gene TRBV30; 9 bases map to TRBD1. Germline V CDR1 and CDR2: GTSNPN, SVGIG (reference sequence). The CDR3 totals 19 residues. V gave up 3 bases and J gave up 0 bases; unmatched junction bases: 12. DNA of the CDR3: TGTGCCTGGAGGCCCCACCCGGGACAGGGTTTCTCTGGGGCCAACGTCCTGACTTTC. This codes for CAWRPHPGQGFSGANVLTF. Looking up the rest from reference TRBV30 and TRBJ2-6 gives the full variable domain: SQTIHQWPATLVQPVGSPLSLECTVEGTSNPNLYWYRQAAGRGLQLLFYSVGIGQISSEVPQNLSASRPQDRQFILSSKKLLLSDSGFYLCAWRPHPGQGFSGANVLTFGAGSRLTVL.

A single count supports this clone. V usage is TRBV5-6 and J usage is TRBJ2-3; a weak D match, TRBD1 (5 bases). The CDR3 is 16 residues long. V was trimmed by 0 bases and J by 0 bases, leaving 11 bases between them. CDR1 is SGHDT and CDR2 is YYEEEE in the germline V gene. The CDR3 loop is CASSLVGARSTDTQYF. The DNA for the CDR3 is TGTGCCAGCAGCTTGGTTGGGGCCCGTAGCACAGATACGCAGTATTTT.

The gene calls are TRBV10-2 and TRBJ1-2; D remains ambiguous. Germline V CDR1 and CDR2: WSHSY, SAAADI. V was shortened by 3 bases and J by 0 bases, with 5 bases between the two germline ends. The CDR3 loop spans 13 amino acids. Here the CDR3 reads CASSETSNYGYTF. The DNA for the CDR3 is TGCGCCAGCAGTGAAACCTCTAACTATGGCTACACCTTC.

This chain connects TRBV28 to TRBJ2-7; the match to TRBD2 covers 9 bases. The CDR3 consists of 19 residues. The germline CDR1 and CDR2 sequences are MDHEN and SYDVKM. The V gene end was trimmed by 4 bases and the J gene end by 7 bases; junction bases not matched to a gene: 23. CDR3 residues: CASSSSGLQQGTSLFEQYF. DNA of the CDR3: TGTGCCAGCAGTTCGTCGGGACTCCAGCAGGGGACTAGCCTATTTGAGCAGTACTTC.

This chain links TRBV29-1 with TRBJ1-5; 9 bases map to TRBD1. The germline CDR1 and CDR2 sequences are SQVTM and ANQGSEA. J was trimmed by 1 base and V by 6 bases; bases with no gene match: 13. This CDR3 spans 17 amino acids. The DNA for the CDR3 is TGCAGCGTCGCACTAAATTATGGACAGGGGAGCAATCAGCCCCAGCATTTT. It encodes CSVALNYGQGSNQPQHF.

The chain recombines TRBV13 with TRBJ2-5; a possible D gene is TRBD2 (5 bases). The J call may be faulty, since TRBJ2-7 better matches the DNA end. Germline CDR1 is PRHDT and CDR2 is FYEKMQ (reference sequence). CDR3 length: 12 amino acids. In DNA, the CDR3 is TGTGCCAGCAGCTTAGTGGGAGACGAGCAGTACTTC. Translating gives CASSLVGDEQYF.

The J gene is TRBJ2-7, the V gene TRBV5-1; 12 bases are a match to TRBD2. Germline loops: CDR1 SGHRS, CDR2 YFSETQ. The CDR3 sequence is 14 residues long. V lost 4 bases to trimming and J lost 4 bases; unmatched junction nucleotides: 3. For the CDR3, the DNA is TGCGCCAGCAGCCTAGCGGGAGGGCAGTACGAGCAGTACTTC. The encoded protein is CASSLAGGQYEQYF.

This sequence joins TRBV2 and TRBJ2-3; D not certain. Trimming stripped 2 bases from V and 0 bases from J, with 6 bases between. Germline V lookup: CDR1 SNHLY, CDR2 FYNNEI. The CDR3 runs to 14 residues. CDR3 sequence (DNA): TGTGCCAGCAGTGAAATCCAGAGCACAGATACGCAGTATTTT. Protein sequence: CASSEIQSTDTQYF.

The CDR3 coding sequence is TGTGCCAGCACCTTGGGTAGGGTCACTGAAGCTTTCTTT. Translated: CASTLGRVTEAFF. The chain couples TRBV28 to TRBJ1-1; D gene ambiguous. The germline CDR1 and CDR2 sequences are MDHEN and SYDVKM. The CDR3 totals 13 residues. V lost 7 bases to trimming and J lost 4 bases, with 13 bases between them.

The rearrangement uses TRBV11-3 and TRBJ2-3; D remains unclear. Trimming took 5 bases from V and 3 from J, leaving 9 bases between them. CDR3 size: 13 residues. From germline, CDR1 is SGHNT and CDR2 YENEEA. The CDR3 protein is CASSLGRTDTQYF. CDR3 DNA: TGTGCCAGCAGCCTCGGCCGAACAGATACGCAGTATTTT. Filled out from reference TRBV11-3 and TRBJ2-3, the complete variable domain reads EAGVVQSPRYKIIEKKQPVAFWCNPISGHNTLYWYLQNLGQGPELLIRYENEEAVDDSQLPKDRFSAERLKGVDSTLKIQPAELGDSAVYLCASSLGRTDTQYFGPGTRLTVL.

The chain couples TRBV27 to TRBJ2-1; possible D gene TRBD2, 7 bases. V was pared by 8 bases and J by 2 bases, with 13 bases between. The CDR3 consists of 14 residues. Germline V gives CDR1 MNHEY, CDR2 SMNVEV (reference sequence). The CDR3 DNA reads TGTGCCAGCTACAGGGAGGGGGCCTACAATGAGCAGTTCTTC. It specifies CASYREGAYNEQFF.

Written as DNA, the CDR3 is TGTGCCAGCAGTTATGGGGGGGGTCGCACTGAAGCTTTCTTT. Translation gives CASSYGGGRTEAFF. This chain joins TRBV6-5 and TRBJ1-1, with D maybe TRBD1 (5 bases). The CDR3 runs 14 residues. Germline values: CDR1 MNHEY, CDR2 SVGAGI. The ends were cut back, 3 bases at V and 4 bases at J, with 12 bases in the middle.

V usage is TRBV6-1 and J usage is TRBJ2-7; 7 bases fit TRBD2. After removal of 1 base from V and 5 bases from J, the junction contained 5 bases not matched to a gene. CDR1 and CDR2 from the germline V gene are MNHNS and SASEGT. The CDR3 totals 14 residues. The CDR3 sequence is CASSEGGSLHEQYF. CDR3 coding DNA: TGTGCCAGCAGTGAAGGCGGGAGCCTCCACGAGCAGTACTTC.